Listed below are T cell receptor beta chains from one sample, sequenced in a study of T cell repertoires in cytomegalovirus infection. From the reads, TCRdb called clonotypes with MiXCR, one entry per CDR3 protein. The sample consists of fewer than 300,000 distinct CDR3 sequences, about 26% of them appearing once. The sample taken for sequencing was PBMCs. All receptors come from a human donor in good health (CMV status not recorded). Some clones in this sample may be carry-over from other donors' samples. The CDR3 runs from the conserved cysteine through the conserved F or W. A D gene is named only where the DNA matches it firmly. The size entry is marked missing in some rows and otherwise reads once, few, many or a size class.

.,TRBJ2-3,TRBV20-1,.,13,TGCAGTGCTACTGGCCCCGCCGCAGATACGCAGTATTTT,CSATGPAADTQYF
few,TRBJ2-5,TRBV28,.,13,TGTGCCAGCACCCTAGGGGGTCGAGAGACCCAGTACTTC,CASTLGGRETQYF
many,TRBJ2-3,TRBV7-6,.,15,TGTGCCAGCAGCTCCGAGGGGGGGCTCACAGATACGCAGTATTTT,CASSSEGGLTDTQYF
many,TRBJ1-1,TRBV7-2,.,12,TGTGCCAGCAGCTTAGCGTTACAGCGAGCTTTCTTT,CASSLALQRAFF
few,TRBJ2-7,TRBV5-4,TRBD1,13,TGTGCCAGCAGCGGGTCAGGGGGTTACGAGCAGTACTTC,CASSGSGGYEQYF
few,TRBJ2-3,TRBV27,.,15,TGTGCCAGCAGTTTCAATGGACCGGCCACAGATACGCAGTATTTT,CASSFNGPATDTQYF
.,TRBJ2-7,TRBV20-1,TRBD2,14,TGCAGTGCTCGTAGCGGGAGGGTGTCCTACGAGCAGTACTTC,CSARSGRVSYEQYF
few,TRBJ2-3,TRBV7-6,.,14,TGTGCCAGCAGCCGCGGCCTAGAAGGGGATACGCAGTATTTT,CASSRGLEGDTQYF
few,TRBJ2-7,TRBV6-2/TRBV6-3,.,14,TGTGCCAGCAAAGGCGGAAAATTTACCTACGAGCAGTACTTC,CASKGGKFTYEQYF
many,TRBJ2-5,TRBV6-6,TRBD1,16,TGTGCCAGCAGAACTACGACAGGGTTTTCGCAAGAGACCCAGTACTTC,CASRTTTGFSQETQYF
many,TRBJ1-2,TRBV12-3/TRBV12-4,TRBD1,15,TGTGCCAGCAGTTTCCACCCGGGACAGCCCCTCGGCTACACCTTC,CASSFHPGQPLGYTF
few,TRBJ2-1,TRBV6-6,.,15,TGTGCCAGCAGTTACCGGACTGTCTCCTACAATGAGCAGTTCTTC,CASSYRTVSYNEQFF
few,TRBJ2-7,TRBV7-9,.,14,TGTGCCAGCAGCCCCGCCGGGACCCACTACGAGCAGTACTTC,CASSPAGTHYEQYF
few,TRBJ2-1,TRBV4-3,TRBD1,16,TGCGCCAGCAGCCAAGTCCCGACAGGGGCCTACAATGAGCAGTTCTTC,CASSQVPTGAYNEQFF
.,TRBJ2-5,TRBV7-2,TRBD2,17,TGTGCCAGCAGTCAGGGAGGGACTAGCGGGAGTCAGGAGACCCAGTACTTC,CASSQGGTSGSQETQYF
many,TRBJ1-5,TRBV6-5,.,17,TGTGCCAGCAGTTACTCCACAATTACAGATAGCAATCAGCCCCAGCATTTT,CASSYSTITDSNQPQHF
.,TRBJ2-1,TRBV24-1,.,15,TGTGCCACCAGTGATTCTCTCTTACTTTCCAATGAGCAGTTCTTC,CATSDSLLLSNEQFF
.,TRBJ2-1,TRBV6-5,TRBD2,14,TGTGCCAGCACCCGGGTAGCGGGGGGGAATGAGCAGTTCTTC,CASTRVAGGNEQFF
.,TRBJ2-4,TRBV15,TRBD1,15,TGTGCCACCAGCGGAAACGGGACAGGTCGGCACATTCAGTACTTC,CATSGNGTGRHIQYF
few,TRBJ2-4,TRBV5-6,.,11,TGTGCCAGCAGCTGGGGGACCACGATGTACTTC,CASSWGTTMYF
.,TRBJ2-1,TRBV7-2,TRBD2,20,TGTGCCAGCAGCTTACCGAGGGTTTCGACTAGCGGGAGACCGGGCAATGAGCAGTTCTTC,CASSLPRVSTSGRPGNEQFF
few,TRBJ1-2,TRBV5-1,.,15,TGCGCCAGCAGCTGGGGGACGGGACTCAACTATGGCTACACCTTC,CASSWGTGLNYGYTF
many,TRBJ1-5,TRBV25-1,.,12,TGTGCCAGCAGTACCCTCGGGCAGGCCCAGCATTTT,CASSTLGQAQHF
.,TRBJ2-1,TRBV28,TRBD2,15,TGTGCCAGCAGCTCGGGACTAGCGCCATACAATGAGCAGTTCTTC,CASSSGLAPYNEQFF
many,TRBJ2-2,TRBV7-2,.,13,TGTGCCAGCAGCCGTGATTACACCGGGGAGCTGTTTTTT,CASSRDYTGELFF
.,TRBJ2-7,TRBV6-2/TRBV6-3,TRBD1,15,TGTGCCAGCAGTTATCTGACAGGGAGCTCCTACGAGCAGTACTTC,CASSYLTGSSYEQYF
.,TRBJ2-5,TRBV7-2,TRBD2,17,TGTGCCAGCAGCTTAGGACTAGCGGGGGCCGCCCAAGAGACCCAGTACTTC,CASSLGLAGAAQETQYF
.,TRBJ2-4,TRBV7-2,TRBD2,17,TGTGCCAGCAGCTCTCCTTTTAGCGGGAGGGCCAAAAACATTCAGTACTTC,CASSSPFSGRAKNIQYF
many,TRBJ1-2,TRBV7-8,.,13,TGTGCCAGCAGCTTGGGACACTCTGATGGCTACACCTTC,CASSLGHSDGYTF
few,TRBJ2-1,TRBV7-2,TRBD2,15,TGTGCCAGCAGCTTATCTAGCGGGACCTACAATGAGCAGTTCTTC,CASSLSSGTYNEQFF
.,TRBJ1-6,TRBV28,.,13,TGTGCCGCGCGGGCCGTTCATAATTCACCCCTCCACTTT,CAARAVHNSPLHF
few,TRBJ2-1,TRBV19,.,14,TGTGCCAGTAGTATTGGGGGGACCTACAATGAGCAGTTCTTC,CASSIGGTYNEQFF
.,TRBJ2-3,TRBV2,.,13,TGTGCCAGTCGAAGGGGGACATTAGATACGCAGTATTTT,CASRRGTLDTQYF
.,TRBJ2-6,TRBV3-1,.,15,TGTGCCAGCAGCCAAGGGGAAGGGGGGGCCAACGTCCTGACTTTC,CASSQGEGGANVLTF
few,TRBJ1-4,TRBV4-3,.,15,TGCGCCAGCAGCCAAGATAACCCTGGCGGTGAAAAACTGTTTTTT,CASSQDNPGGEKLFF
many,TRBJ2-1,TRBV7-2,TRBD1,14,TGTGCCAGCAGCTTCCAGGGGGCAGACAATGAGCAGTTCTTC,CASSFQGADNEQFF
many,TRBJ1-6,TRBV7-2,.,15,TGTGCCAGCAGCTTAATGACGGTAGATAATTCACCCCTCCACTTT,CASSLMTVDNSPLHF
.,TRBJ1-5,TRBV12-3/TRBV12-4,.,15,TGTGCCAGCAGCCGGGACATAGGGGTCAATCAGCCCCAGCATTTT,CASSRDIGVNQPQHF
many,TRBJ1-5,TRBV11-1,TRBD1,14,TGTGCCAGCAGCATGGGACAGGGGGGTCAGCCCCAGCATTTT,CASSMGQGGQPQHF
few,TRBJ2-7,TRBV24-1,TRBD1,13,TGTGCCTACCTGGACAGGGGCGCCGCCGAGCAGTACTTC,CAYLDRGAAEQYF
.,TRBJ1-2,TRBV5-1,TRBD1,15,TGCGCCAGCAGCTCCAGTGTAGGACAGGGAAGTGGCTACACCTTC,CASSSSVGQGSGYTF